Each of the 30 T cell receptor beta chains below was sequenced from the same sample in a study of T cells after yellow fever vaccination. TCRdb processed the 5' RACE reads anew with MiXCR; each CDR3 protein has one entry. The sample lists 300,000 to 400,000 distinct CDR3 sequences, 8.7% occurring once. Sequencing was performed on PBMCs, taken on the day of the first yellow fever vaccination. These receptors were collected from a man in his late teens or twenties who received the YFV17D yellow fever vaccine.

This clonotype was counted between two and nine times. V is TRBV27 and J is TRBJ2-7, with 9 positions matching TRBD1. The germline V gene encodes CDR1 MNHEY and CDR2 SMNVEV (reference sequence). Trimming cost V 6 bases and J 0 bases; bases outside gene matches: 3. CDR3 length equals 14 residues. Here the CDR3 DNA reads TGTGCCAGCAGACGACAGGGGGACTCCTACGAGCAGTACTTC. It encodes CASRRQGDSYEQYF.

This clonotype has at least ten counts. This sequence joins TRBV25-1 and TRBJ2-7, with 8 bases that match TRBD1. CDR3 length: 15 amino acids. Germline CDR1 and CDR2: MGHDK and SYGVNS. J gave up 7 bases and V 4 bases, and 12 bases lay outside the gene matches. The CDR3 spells CASSGPTGGASEQYF. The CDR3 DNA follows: TGTGCCAGCAGTGGCCCTACAGGGGGAGCATCTGAGCAGTACTTC.

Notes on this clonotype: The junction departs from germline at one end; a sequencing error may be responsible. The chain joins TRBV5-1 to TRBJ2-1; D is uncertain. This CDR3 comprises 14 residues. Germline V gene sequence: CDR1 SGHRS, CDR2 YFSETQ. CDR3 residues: CASTLDGSYNEQFF. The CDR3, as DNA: TGCGCCAGCACCTTGGACGGCTCCTACAATGAGCAGTTCTTC.

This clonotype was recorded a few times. CDR3 loop: CASSVEWPLNTEAFF. CDR3 coding DNA: TGTGCCAGCAGTGTTGAGTGGCCCTTGAACACTGAAGCTTTCTTT. The V and J genes are TRBV2 and TRBJ1-1; D remains unclear. The CDR3 covers 15 residues. CDR1 and CDR2 from the germline V gene are SNHLY and FYNNEI. Trimming removed 4 bases from V and 0 bases from J, with 12 bases in between.

The CDR3, as DNA: TGCGCCAGCAGCCTCAACCAGGGTGCGGCTGGGGCCAACGTCCTGACTTTC. Its protein product is CASSLNQGAAGANVLTF. The V and J genes are TRBV4-1 and TRBJ2-6; tentative D call: TRBD1 (5 bases). This CDR3 is built from 17 residues. Trimming removed 4 bases from V and 2 bases from J, with 15 bases in between. Looked up from germline, CDR1 is MGHRA and CDR2 is YSYEKL.

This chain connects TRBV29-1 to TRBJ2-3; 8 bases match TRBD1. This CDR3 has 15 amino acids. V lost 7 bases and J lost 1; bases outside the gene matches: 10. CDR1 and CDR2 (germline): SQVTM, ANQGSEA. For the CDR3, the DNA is TGCAGCGGAGAAAGGACAGGGCCTGGCACAGATACGCAGTATTTT. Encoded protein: CSGERTGPGTDTQYF.

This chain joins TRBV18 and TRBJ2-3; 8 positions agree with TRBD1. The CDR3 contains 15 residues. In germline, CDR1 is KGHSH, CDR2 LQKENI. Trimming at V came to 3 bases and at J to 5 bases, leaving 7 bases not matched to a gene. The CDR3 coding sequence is TGTGCCAGCTCACCCGTGACAGGGGTCGGAGATACGCAGTATTTT. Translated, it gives CASSPVTGVGDTQYF.

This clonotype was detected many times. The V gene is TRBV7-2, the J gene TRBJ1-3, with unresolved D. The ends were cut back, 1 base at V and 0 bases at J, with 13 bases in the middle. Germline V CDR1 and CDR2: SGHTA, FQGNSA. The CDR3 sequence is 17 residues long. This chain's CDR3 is CASSLGGSTVSGNTIYF. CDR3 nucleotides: TGTGCCAGCAGCTTAGGGGGATCGACGGTCTCTGGAAACACCATATATTTT.

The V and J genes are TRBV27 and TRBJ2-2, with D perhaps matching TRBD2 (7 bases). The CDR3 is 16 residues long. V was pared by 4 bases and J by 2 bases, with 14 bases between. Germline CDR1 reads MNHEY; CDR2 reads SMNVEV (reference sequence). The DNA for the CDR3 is TGTGCCAGCAGTTCCCCCCGGGGGGCCAACACCGGGGAGCTGTTTTTT. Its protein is CASSSPRGANTGELFF.

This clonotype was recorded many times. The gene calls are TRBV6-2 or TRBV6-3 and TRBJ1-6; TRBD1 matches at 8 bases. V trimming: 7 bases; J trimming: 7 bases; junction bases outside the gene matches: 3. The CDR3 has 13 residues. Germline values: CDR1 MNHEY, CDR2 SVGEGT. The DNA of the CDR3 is TGTGCCAGCACCCGACAGGGGAATTCACCCCTCCACTTT. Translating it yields CASTRQGNSPLHF.

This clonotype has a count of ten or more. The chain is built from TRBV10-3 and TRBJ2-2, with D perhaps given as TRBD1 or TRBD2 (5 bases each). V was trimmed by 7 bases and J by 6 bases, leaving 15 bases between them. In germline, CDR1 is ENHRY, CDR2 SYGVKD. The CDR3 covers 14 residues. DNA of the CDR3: TGTGCCATCAAGGAGGCCAGGGCGGCCGGGGAGCTGTTTTTT. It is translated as CAIKEARAAGELFF.

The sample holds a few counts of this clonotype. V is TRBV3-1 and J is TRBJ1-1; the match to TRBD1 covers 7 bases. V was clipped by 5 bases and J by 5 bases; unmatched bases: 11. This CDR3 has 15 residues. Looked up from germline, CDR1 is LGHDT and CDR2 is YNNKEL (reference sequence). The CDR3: CASSRTATGRTEAFF. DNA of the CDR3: TGTGCCAGCAGCAGAACCGCGACAGGGAGAACTGAAGCTTTCTTT.

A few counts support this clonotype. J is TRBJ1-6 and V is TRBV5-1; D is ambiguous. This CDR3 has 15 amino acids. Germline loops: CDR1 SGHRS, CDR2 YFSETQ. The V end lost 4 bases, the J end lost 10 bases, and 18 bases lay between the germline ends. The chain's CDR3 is CASSPDGTFVSPLHF. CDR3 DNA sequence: TGCGCCAGCAGCCCGGACGGAACGTTTGTCTCACCCCTCCACTTT.

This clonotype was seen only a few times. The CDR3 DNA sequence: TGCAGCGTTGTGGCAGGGACGAGTCAAATAAACTATGGCTACACCTTC. Translated: CSVVAGTSQINYGYTF. This rearrangement joins TRBV29-1 to TRBJ1-2, with a weak D call TRBD1 (5 bases). Per germline, CDR1 SQVTM and CDR2 ANQGSEA. V lost 4 bases to trimming and J lost 2 bases, with 20 bases between them. CDR3 length: 16 amino acids. Based on the CDR3 plus reference TRBV29-1 and TRBJ1-2, the full variable domain is SAVISQKPSRDICQRGTSLTIQCQVDSQVTMMFWYRQQPGQSLTLIATANQGSEATYESGFVIDKFPISRPNLTFSTLTVSNMSPEDSSIYLCSVVAGTSQINYGYTFGSGTRLTVV.

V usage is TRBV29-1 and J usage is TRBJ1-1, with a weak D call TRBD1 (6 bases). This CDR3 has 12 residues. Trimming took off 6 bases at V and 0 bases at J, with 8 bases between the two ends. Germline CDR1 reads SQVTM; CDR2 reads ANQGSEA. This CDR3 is CSVGQMNTEAFF. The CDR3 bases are TGCAGCGTAGGACAGATGAACACTGAAGCTTTCTTT.

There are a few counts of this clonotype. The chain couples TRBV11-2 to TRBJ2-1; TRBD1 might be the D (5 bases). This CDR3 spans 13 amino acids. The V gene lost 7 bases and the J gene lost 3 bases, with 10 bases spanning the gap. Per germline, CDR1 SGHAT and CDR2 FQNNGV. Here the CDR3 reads CASTVDSYNEQFF. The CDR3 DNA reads TGTGCCAGCACCGTAGACAGCTACAATGAGCAGTTCTTC.

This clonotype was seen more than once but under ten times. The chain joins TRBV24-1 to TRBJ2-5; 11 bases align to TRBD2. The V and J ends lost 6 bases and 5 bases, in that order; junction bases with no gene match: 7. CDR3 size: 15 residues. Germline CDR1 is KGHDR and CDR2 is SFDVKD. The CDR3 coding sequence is TGTGCCACCAGTACTCTTCTAGCGGGGGGCGAGACCCAGTACTTC. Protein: CATSTLLAGGETQYF.

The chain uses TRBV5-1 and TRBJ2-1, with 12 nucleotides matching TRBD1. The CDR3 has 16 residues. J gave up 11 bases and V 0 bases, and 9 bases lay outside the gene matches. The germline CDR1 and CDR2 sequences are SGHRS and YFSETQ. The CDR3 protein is CASSLAPGQGANKQFF. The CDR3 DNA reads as TGCGCCAGCAGCTTGGCCCCGGGACAGGGGGCAAATAAGCAGTTCTTC.

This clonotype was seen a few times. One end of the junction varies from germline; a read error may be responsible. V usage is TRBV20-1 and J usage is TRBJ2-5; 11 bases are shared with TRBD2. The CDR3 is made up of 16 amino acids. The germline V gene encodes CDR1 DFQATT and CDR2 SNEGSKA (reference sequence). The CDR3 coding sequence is TGCTGTGCTAACCTTCTCCTAGCGGGGGGTCAGGAGACCCAGTACTTC. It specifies CCANLLLAGGQETQYF.

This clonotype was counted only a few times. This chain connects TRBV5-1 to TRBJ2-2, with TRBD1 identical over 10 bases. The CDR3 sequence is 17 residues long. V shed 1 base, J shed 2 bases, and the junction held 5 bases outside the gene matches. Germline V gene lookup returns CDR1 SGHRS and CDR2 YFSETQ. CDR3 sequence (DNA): TGCGCCAGCAGCTTGATGGGACAGGGGTATAACACCGGGGAGCTGTTTTTT. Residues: CASSLMGQGYNTGELFF.

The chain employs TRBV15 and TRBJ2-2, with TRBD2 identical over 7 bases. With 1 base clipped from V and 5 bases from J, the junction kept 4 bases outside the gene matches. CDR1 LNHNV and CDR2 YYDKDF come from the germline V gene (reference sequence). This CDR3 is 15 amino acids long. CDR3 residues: CATSRGPSGTGELFF. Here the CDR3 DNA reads TGTGCCACCAGCAGAGGTCCTAGCGGAACCGGGGAGCTGTTTTTT.

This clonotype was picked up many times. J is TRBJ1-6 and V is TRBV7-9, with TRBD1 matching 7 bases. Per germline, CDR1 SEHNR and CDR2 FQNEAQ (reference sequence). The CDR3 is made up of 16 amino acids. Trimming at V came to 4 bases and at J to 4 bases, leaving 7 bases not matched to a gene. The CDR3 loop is CASSSSGTAYNSPLHF. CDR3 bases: TGTGCCAGCAGCTCGAGCGGGACAGCATATAATTCACCCCTCCACTTT.

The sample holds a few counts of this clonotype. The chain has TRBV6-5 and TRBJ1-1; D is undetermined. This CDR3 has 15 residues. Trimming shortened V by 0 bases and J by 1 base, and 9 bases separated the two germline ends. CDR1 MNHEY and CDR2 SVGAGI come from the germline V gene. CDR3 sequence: CASSYSAGENTEAFF. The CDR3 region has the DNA TGTGCCAGCAGTTACTCGGCCGGGGAGAACACTGAAGCTTTCTTT.

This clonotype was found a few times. The CDR3 DNA follows: TGTGCCAGCAGCTTGGTGCAGGGGGCCCGAAGCTCCTATAATTCACCCCTCCACTTT. As protein: CASSLVQGARSSYNSPLHF. This chain links TRBV5-6 with TRBJ1-6, with 8 bases aligning to TRBD1. CDR1 is SGHDT, CDR2 YYEEEE, per germline. With V trimmed by 0 bases and J by 0 bases, 8 bases remained unmatched. The CDR3 runs to 19 residues.

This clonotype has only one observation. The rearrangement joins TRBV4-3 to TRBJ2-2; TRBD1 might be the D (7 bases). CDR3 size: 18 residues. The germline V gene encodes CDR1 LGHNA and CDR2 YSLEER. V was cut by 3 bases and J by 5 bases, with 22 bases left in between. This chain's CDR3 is CASSQQPNSGGRTGELFF. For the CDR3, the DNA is TGCGCCAGCAGCCAGCAACCGAATTCAGGGGGGAGGACCGGGGAGCTGTTTTTT.

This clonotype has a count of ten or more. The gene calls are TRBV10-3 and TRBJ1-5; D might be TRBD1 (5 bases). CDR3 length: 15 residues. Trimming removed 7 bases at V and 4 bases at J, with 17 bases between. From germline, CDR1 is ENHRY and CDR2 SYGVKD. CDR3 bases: TGTGCCATCAAAAAGGACGGACAACATAATCAGCCCCAGCATTTT. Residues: CAIKKDGQHNQPQHF.

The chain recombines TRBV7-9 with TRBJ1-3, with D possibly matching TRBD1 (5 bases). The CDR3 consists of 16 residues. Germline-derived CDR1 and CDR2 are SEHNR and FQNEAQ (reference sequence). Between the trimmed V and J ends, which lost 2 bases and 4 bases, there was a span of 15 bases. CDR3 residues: CASSLITTVVGNTIYF. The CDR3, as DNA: TGTGCCAGCAGCTTAATTACGACAGTCGTAGGAAACACCATATATTTT. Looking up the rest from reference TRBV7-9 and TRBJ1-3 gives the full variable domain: DTGVSQNPRHKITKRGQNVTFRCDPISEHNRLYWYRQTLGQGPEFLTYFQNEAQLEKSRLLSDRFSAERPKGSFSTLEIQRTEQGDSAMYLCASSLITTVVGNTIYFGEGSWLTVV.

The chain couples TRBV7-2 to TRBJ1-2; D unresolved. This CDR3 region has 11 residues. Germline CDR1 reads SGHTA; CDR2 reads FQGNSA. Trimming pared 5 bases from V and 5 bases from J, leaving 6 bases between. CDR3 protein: CASSTGYGYTF. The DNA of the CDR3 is TGTGCCAGCAGCACGGGGTATGGCTACACCTTC. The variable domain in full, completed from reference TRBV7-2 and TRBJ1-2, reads GAGVSQSPSNKVTEKGKDVELRCDPISGHTALYWYRQSLGQGLEFLIYFQGNSAPDKSGLPSDRFSAERTGGSVSTLTIQRTQQEDSAVYLCASSTGYGYTFGSGTRLTVV.

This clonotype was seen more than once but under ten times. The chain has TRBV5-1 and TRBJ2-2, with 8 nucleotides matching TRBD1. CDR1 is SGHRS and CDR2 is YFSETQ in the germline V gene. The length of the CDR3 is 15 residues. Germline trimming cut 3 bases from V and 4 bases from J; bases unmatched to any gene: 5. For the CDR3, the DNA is TGCGCCAGCAGCTCAGGGGGCGCCGGCACCGGGGAGCTGTTTTTT. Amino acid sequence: CASSSGGAGTGELFF.

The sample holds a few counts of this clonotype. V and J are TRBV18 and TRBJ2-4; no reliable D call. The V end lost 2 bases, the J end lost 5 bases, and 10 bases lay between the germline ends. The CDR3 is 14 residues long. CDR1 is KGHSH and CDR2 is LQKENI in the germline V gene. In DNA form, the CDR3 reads TGTGCCAGCTCACCATTCGAGGCCCAAAACATTCAGTACTTC. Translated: CASSPFEAQNIQYF.